Below, 20 T cell receptor beta chains from the same sample are listed, as sequenced in a study of glioma-infiltrating T cells after dendritic cell vaccination. Method: immunoSEQ multiplex PCR; TCRdb's copy keeps in-frame clones and lacks some. The table records fewer than 110,000 clones, 81% of them present only once. Sequenced material: blood, taken before dendritic cell vaccination. These receptor sequences come from a human donor with glioblastoma.

This clone was counted only a few times. The chain uses TRBV6-6 and TRBJ1-1; tentative D call: TRBD1 (5 bases). Between the trimmed V and J ends, which lost 7 bases and 3 bases, there was a span of 12 bases. The length of the CDR3 is 13 residues. Germline assignment: CDR1 MNHNY and CDR2 SVGAGI (reference sequence). Here the CDR3 reads CASMLRGDTEAFF. The DNA of the CDR3 is TGTGCCAGCATGCTTCGGGGGGACACTGAAGCTTTCTTT.

The rearrangement joins TRBV5-1 to TRBJ2-7; TRBD2 might be the D (6 bases). CDR3 length equals 15 residues. Germline V gene data show CDR1 as SGHRS and CDR2 as YFSETQ. Trimming pared 4 bases from V and 5 bases from J, leaving 19 bases between. CDR3 protein: CASSAYSAGKNEQYF. DNA for the CDR3: TGCGCCAGCAGCGCCTATTCTGCGGGGAAGAACGAGCAGTACTTC.

CDR3 DNA sequence: TGTGCCAGCTCACCACCGACAGGGGTAGATACGCAGTATTTT. It specifies CASSPPTGVDTQYF. V is TRBV18 and J is TRBJ2-3; 8 nucleotides align to TRBD1. V trimming: 0 bases; J trimming: 5 bases; junction bases outside the gene matches: 1. The CDR3 runs 14 residues. Germline CDR1 is KGHSH and CDR2 is LQKENI. Supplemented by reference TRBV18 and TRBJ2-3, the full variable domain reads NAGVMQNPRHLVRRRGQEARLRCSPMKGHSHVYWYRQLPEEGLKFMVYLQKENIIDESGMPKERFSAEFPKEGPSILRIQQVVRGDSAAYFCASSPPTGVDTQYFGPGTRLTVL.

The chain carries TRBV30 and TRBJ2-3, with D possibly being TRBD1 (5 bases). This CDR3 contains 17 residues. Trimming removed 0 bases from V and 1 base from J, with 17 bases in between. Per the germline V gene, CDR1 is GTSNPN and CDR2 is SVGIG (reference sequence). The CDR3, as DNA: TGTGCCTGGAGTGTACTGGGAACCAGGGTGGGCACAGATACGCAGTATTTT. It specifies CAWSVLGTRVGTDTQYF.

A few counts support this clone. The CDR3 region has the DNA TGTGCCAGCAGCTTAGGCTCGACAGTAGCCCTCTACGAGCAGTACTTC. This gives the protein CASSLGSTVALYEQYF. The chain uses TRBV13 and TRBJ2-7, with D tentatively TRBD1 (5 bases). The CDR3 sequence is 16 residues long. V lost 0 bases and J lost 3, with 15 bases in between. Germline-derived CDR1 and CDR2 are PRHDT and FYEKMQ (reference sequence).

The rearrangement joins TRBV15 to TRBJ1-6; D not resolved. The V end was cut by 5 bases, the J end by 0 bases, with 11 bases between. The CDR3 extends over 16 amino acids. Germline lookup yields CDR1 LNHNV and CDR2 YYDKDF (reference sequence). CDR3 in amino acids: CATSLDIGSYNSPLHF. The CDR3 DNA follows: TGTGCCACCAGCCTCGATATCGGCTCCTATAATTCACCCCTCCACTTT.

The chain recombines TRBV9 with TRBJ2-2, with TRBD2 matching 8 bases. Unmatched junction bases numbered 13, after V lost 2 bases and J lost 4 bases. Germline assignment: CDR1 SGDLS and CDR2 YYNGEE. The CDR3 spans 18 residues. As DNA, the CDR3 is TGTGCCAGCAGCGTGAGTGCGGGGGGCCGTTACGGCACCGGGGAGCTGTTTTTT. It specifies CASSVSAGGRYGTGELFF.

The chain joins TRBV7-2 to TRBJ1-5, with 8 nucleotides matching TRBD1. V dropped 1 base and J dropped 5; count of bases not matched to a gene: 7. In germline, CDR1 is SGHTA, CDR2 FQGNSA. This CDR3 is built from 16 residues. CDR3 nucleotide sequence: TGTGCCAGCAGCTTAGTGCAGGGGGCGAGGTATCAGCCCCAGCATTTT. As protein: CASSLVQGARYQPQHF. The whole variable domain, filled in from reference TRBV7-2 and TRBJ1-5, reads GAGVSQSPSNKVTEKGKDVELRCDPISGHTALYWYRQSLGQGLEFLIYFQGNSAPDKSGLPSDRFSAERTGGSVSTLTIQRTQQEDSAVYLCASSLVQGARYQPQHFGDGTRLSIL.

This chain links TRBV6-6 with TRBJ1-1, with a tentative D call TRBD1 (6 bases). The germline gives CDR1 MNHNY, CDR2 SVGAGI (reference sequence). V was clipped by 2 bases and J by 3 bases, with 10 bases between them. The CDR3 extends over 14 amino acids. The CDR3 DNA sequence: TGTGCCAGCAGTTACGACAGGAGTTACACTGAAGCTTTCTTT. It translates to CASSYDRSYTEAFF.

This clone was seen more than once but under ten times. The chain employs TRBV10-1 and TRBJ2-5; TRBD1 is a possible D gene (6 bases). Germline V lookup: CDR1 WNHNN, CDR2 SYGVQD (reference sequence). CDR3 size: 14 residues. V was trimmed by 5 bases and J by 4 bases, leaving 14 bases between them. The CDR3 DNA reads as TGCGCCAGCAGTAAGGGACAAAGGGGAGAGACCCAGTACTTC. Residues: CASSKGQRGETQYF.

The CDR3 region has the DNA TGCGCCAGCAGCCAAGAGGTCAGGGGGCTTGATCAGCCCCAGCATTTT. It is translated as CASSQEVRGLDQPQHF. V is TRBV4-1 and J is TRBJ1-5, with TRBD1 matching 8 bases. The junction had 6 bases not matched to a gene; V was cut back by 0 bases and J by 5 bases. CDR1 is MGHRA and CDR2 is YSYEKL in the germline V gene. This CDR3 is 16 amino acids long.

J is TRBJ2-5 and V is TRBV2, with D possibly being TRBD2 (5 bases). V was clipped by 7 bases and J by 5 bases, with 14 bases between them. Germline V gene lookup returns CDR1 SNHLY and CDR2 FYNNEI. The CDR3 loop spans 13 amino acids. CDR3 protein: CASKEGSQETQYF. The CDR3 coding sequence is TGTGCCAGCAAAGAGGGCAGTCAGGAGACCCAGTACTTC.

This clone was found a few times. The rearrangement uses TRBV27 and TRBJ1-2, with 8 bases fitting TRBD1. V dropped 5 bases and J dropped 8; count of bases not matched to a gene: 7. The CDR3 covers 13 residues. Germline V gene lookup returns CDR1 MNHEY and CDR2 SMNVEV (reference sequence). The CDR3 sequence is CASSPRQGLGYTF. The DNA of the CDR3 is TGTGCCAGCAGTCCTCGACAGGGGCTGGGCTACACCTTC.

This chain joins TRBV18 and TRBJ2-5, with 9 bases lining up with TRBD1. From germline, CDR1 is KGHSH and CDR2 LQKENI. The CDR3 contains 16 residues. V gave up 3 bases and J gave up 4 bases; unmatched junction bases: 9. The CDR3 nucleotides are TGTGCCAGCTCACCCAACAAGGGACAGGGTGCAGAGACCCAGTACTTC. Its protein is CASSPNKGQGAETQYF.

The chain employs TRBV7-9 and TRBJ1-2; no definite D call. CDR1 is SEHNR, CDR2 FQNEAQ, per germline (reference sequence). Trimming removed 4 bases at V and 0 bases at J, with 12 bases between. This CDR3 is built from 15 residues. The CDR3 here is CASSSTGITNYGYTF. The CDR3, as DNA: TGTGCCAGCAGCTCGACTGGTATCACTAACTATGGCTACACCTTC.

V gene TRBV6-6 combines with J gene TRBJ1-5, with 8 bases lining up with TRBD1. In germline, CDR1 is MNHNY, CDR2 SVGAGI (reference sequence). The J segment lost 8 bases and the V segment lost 2 bases, leaving 8 bases of the junction unmatched. The CDR3 extends over 15 amino acids. CDR3 nucleotide sequence: TGTGCCAGCAGTTACGGGCAGGGGGCTGGAGAGCCCCAGCATTTT. This gives the protein CASSYGQGAGEPQHF.

The V call is TRBV4-1, the J call TRBJ2-7, with 7 positions matching TRBD2. The CDR3 loop spans 16 amino acids. CDR1 is MGHRA, CDR2 YSYEKL, per germline. V shed 1 base, J shed 0 bases, and the junction held 6 bases outside the gene matches. CDR3 nucleotide sequence: TGCGCCAGCAGCCAAGCGGGACTAACTACCTCCTACGAGCAGTACTTC. This translates into CASSQAGLTTSYEQYF.

CDR3 DNA sequence: TGTGCCAGCTCGGTCGACAGGGATAACAATCAGCCCCAGCATTTT. Encoded protein: CASSVDRDNNQPQHF. This chain connects TRBV18 to TRBJ1-5; TRBD1 agrees at 7 bases. With V trimmed by 6 bases and J by 3 bases, 8 bases remained unmatched. The CDR3 runs to 15 residues. Per germline, CDR1 KGHSH and CDR2 LQKENI.

This clone appeared a few times. The V call is TRBV25-1, the J call TRBJ1-4; 11 bases align to TRBD1. The V gene end was trimmed by 3 bases and the J gene end by 7 bases; junction bases not matched to a gene: 1. In germline, CDR1 is MGHDK, CDR2 SYGVNS. The CDR3 has 14 residues. The CDR3 nucleotides read TGTGCCAGCAGTGAGGACAGGGGGCTTGAAAAACTGTTTTTT. Translation gives CASSEDRGLEKLFF.

The table lists this clone with a count of one. An end of the junction does not agree with germline; a read error may underlie this. The sample contains more than one DNA sequence encoding this CDR3. The chain joins TRBV19 to TRBJ1-6, with D possibly matching TRBD1 (5 bases). The CDR3 consists of 14 residues. Germline loops: CDR1 LNHDA, CDR2 SQIVND (reference sequence). Written as DNA, the CDR3 is TGTGCCAGTAGTACCCGACAGCTGAATTCCCCCCTCCACTTT. Translation: CASSTRQLNSPLHF.